The next 11 T cell receptor beta chains were all read from a single sample in a study of early T cells in non-severe SARS-CoV-2 infection. TCRdb reanalysed the 5' RACE reads using MiXCR and keeps one entry per CDR3 protein. Of 25,000 to 40,000 distinct CDR3 sequences in the sample, 4.5% to 6% were seen once. The sample comprised whole blood. These receptors came from an adult who was a healthcare worker with PCR-confirmed SARS-CoV-2 infection or an uninfected control (not recorded which).

At least ten counts were recorded for this clonotype. V gene TRBV3-1 combines with J gene TRBJ2-2; 12 bases match TRBD1. From germline, CDR1 is LGHDT and CDR2 YNNKEL (reference sequence). The ends lost 3 bases at V and 1 base at J; junction bases unmatched: 6. The CDR3 has 18 amino acids. In nucleotides, the CDR3 is TGTGCCAGCAGCCAGGGGGACAGGGGGCTTAGGAACACCGGGGAGCTGTTTTTT. Its translation is CASSQGDRGLRNTGELFF.

This clonotype showed up many times. This chain connects TRBV24-1 to TRBJ2-2, with TRBD1 matching over 7 bases. There are 13 residues in the CDR3. After removal of 8 bases from V and 6 bases from J, the junction contained 5 bases not matched to a gene. CDR1 is KGHDR and CDR2 is SFDVKD in the germline V gene. The CDR3 loop is CATNRQGAGELFF. For the CDR3, the DNA is TGTGCCACCAATAGACAGGGTGCCGGGGAGCTGTTTTTT.

This clonotype has ten or more counts. The rearrangement uses TRBV18 and TRBJ2-2; unclear D gene. The CDR3 contains 13 residues. The V gene lost 3 bases and the J gene lost 5 bases, with 7 bases spanning the gap. Germline V gene lookup returns CDR1 KGHSH and CDR2 LQKENI. The DNA for the CDR3 is TGTGCCAGCTCACCGGAGAGAACCGGGGAGCTGTTTTTT. Translation: CASSPERTGELFF.

This clonotype was recorded at least ten times. The chain combines TRBV3-1 with TRBJ2-7; possibly TRBD1 for D (6 bases). The germline V and J ends were trimmed by 3 bases and 4 bases, with 7 bases remaining between them. The CDR3 loop spans 12 amino acids. Germline lookup yields CDR1 LGHDT and CDR2 YNNKEL (reference sequence). CDR3 bases: TGTGCCAGCAGCCAGGGGGCGTACGAGCAGTACTTC. Translation: CASSQGAYEQYF.

This clonotype was counted ten times or more. The chain combines TRBV20-1 with TRBJ2-7; 9 bases line up with TRBD2. The junction had 8 bases not matched to a gene; V was cut back by 1 base and J by 7 bases. This CDR3 spans 14 amino acids. Germline V gene lookup returns CDR1 DFQATT and CDR2 SNEGSKA (reference sequence). The CDR3 DNA follows: TGCAGTGCTAGAGTAAAGCGGGAGGTTGAAGAGCAGTACTTC. The encoded protein is CSARVKREVEEQYF.

This clonotype was seen repeatedly, ten times or more. This chain links TRBV24-1 with TRBJ2-1; TRBD2 aligns across 9 bases. The V segment lost 9 bases and the J segment 7 bases; nucleotides outside the gene matches: 12. Germline CDR1 is KGHDR and CDR2 is SFDVKD. The CDR3 consists of 15 residues. This CDR3 reads CATAGAGGPWNEQFF. The CDR3 nucleotides are TGTGCCACCGCCGGGGCGGGAGGGCCTTGGAATGAGCAGTTCTTC.

The V and J genes are TRBV7-6 and TRBJ2-3, with D unclear. Trimming took off 2 bases at V and 1 base at J, with 4 bases between the two ends. Germline V gene lookup returns CDR1 SGHVS and CDR2 FNYEAQ. This CDR3 is built from 13 residues. The chain's CDR3 is CASSLIGTDTQYF. In DNA form, the CDR3 reads TGTGCCAGCAGCTTAATAGGCACAGATACGCAGTATTTT.

In its sample, this clonotype was seen many times. The gene calls are TRBV28 and TRBJ1-5; TRBD1 is a possible D gene (5 bases). CDR3 length: 16 amino acids. Trimming left V 4 bases short and J 0 bases short, with 13 bases between. The germline gives CDR1 MDHEN, CDR2 SYDVKM. The CDR3, as DNA: TGTGCCAGCAGTTGGGGCAGTACCGTTAGCAATCAGCCCCAGCATTTT. It codes for CASSWGSTVSNQPQHF.

This clonotype was counted ten times or more. The chain uses TRBV7-9 and TRBJ1-2; 11 bases line up with TRBD1. Per the germline V gene, CDR1 is SEHNR and CDR2 is FQNEAQ (reference sequence). J lost 9 bases, V lost 6 bases, and 6 bases had no gene match. The CDR3 contains 13 residues. The CDR3 here is CASSLGQGESYTF. The CDR3 DNA reads as TGTGCCAGCAGTTTGGGACAGGGGGAAAGCTACACCTTC.

On this clonotype: Being one base from a much bigger clone, this may be a read error. This sequence joins TRBV5-5 and TRBJ2-1; a weak D match, TRBD2 (6 bases). The CDR3 is 13 amino acids. The germline gives CDR1 SGHKS, CDR2 YYEKEE (reference sequence). This CDR3 is CASRVGGENELFF. CDR3 DNA: TGTGCCAGCAGGGTCGGAGGGGAAAATGAGCTGTTCTTC.

CDR3: CATSRGAAGAGKNIQYF. CDR3 in DNA: TGTGCCACCAGCAGAGGCGCAGCGGGAGCTGGGAAAAACATTCAGTACTTC. V is TRBV15 and J is TRBJ2-4; 8 nucleotides agree with TRBD2. There are 17 residues in the CDR3. Germline CDR1 and CDR2: LNHNV and YYDKDF (reference sequence). V shed 1 base and J 4 bases; nucleotides not matched to a gene: 9.